The entry below gives a single TCR beta chain sequence along with its context. The V gene's germline CDR1 is MNHEY and CDR2 SVGAGI. After removal of 4 bases from V and 0 bases from J, the junction contained 4 bases not matched to a gene. The CDR3 contains 15 residues. The data stem from a study of blood T cell repertoires in COVID-19. The wider study: Samples taken during acute and convalescent COVID-19 were collected in the United States, Italy and Spain. T cells, B-cell-depleted T cells, or PBMCs provided the cDNA or gDNA that served as material.

Per the original methods: Reference gene primer amplification in the assay estimated nucleated cell counts. Assay used: immunoSEQ multiplex PCR; TCRdb lists only in-frame clones, some missing. Clonal size and the V and J genes are those of that table, whereas D and trimming came from the DNA. The data show roughly 290,000 clones, 80% to 85% seen once. In Seattle, patients joined the study during active infection and were tracked longitudinally. This receptor was obtained from a person in their 70s with COVID-19, enrolled during active disease. The rearrangement links TRBV6-5 to TRBJ1-1; 8 nucleotides agree with TRBD1. Source material: peripheral blood. CDR3 loop: CASSFRTGMNTEAFF. DNA of the CDR3: TGTGCCAGCAGTTTCCGGACAGGGATGAACACTGAAGCTTTCTTT.